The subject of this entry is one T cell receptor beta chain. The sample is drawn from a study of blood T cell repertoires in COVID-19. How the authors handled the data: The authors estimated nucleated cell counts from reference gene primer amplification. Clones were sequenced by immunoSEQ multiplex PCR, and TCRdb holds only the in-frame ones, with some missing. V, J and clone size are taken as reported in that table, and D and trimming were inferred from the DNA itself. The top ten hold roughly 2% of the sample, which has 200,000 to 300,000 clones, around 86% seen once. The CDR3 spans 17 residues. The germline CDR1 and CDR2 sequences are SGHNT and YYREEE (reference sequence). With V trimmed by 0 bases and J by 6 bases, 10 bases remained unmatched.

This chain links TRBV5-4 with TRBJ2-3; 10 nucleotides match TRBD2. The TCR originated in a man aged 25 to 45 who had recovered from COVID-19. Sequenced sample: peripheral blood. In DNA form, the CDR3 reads TGTGCCAGCAGCTTGGCACTAGCGGGGCGTGGAGGGGATACGCAGTATTTT. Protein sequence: CASSLALAGRGGDTQYF.